This record looks at one TCR beta chain sequence and its context. These data come from a study of cytomegalovirus exposure and HLA in healthy donors. The study ran its PCR with 60 Vbeta and 13 Jbeta primers. Clones were read by immunoSEQ multiplex PCR, and TCRdb kept only the in-frame ones, dropping some. The sample lists some 180,000 clones, about four fifths seen once, with less than 3.5% in the top ten. The CDR3 extends over 14 amino acids. Germline lookup yields CDR1 MNHNS and CDR2 SASEGT. Deletions cut 1 base from V and 5 bases from J, with 11 bases between. Sequencing was done on a sample of PBMCs. The receptor comes from a female donor in good health and CMV-seronegative. V is TRBV6-1 and J is TRBJ1-1; D perhaps matches TRBD1 (6 bases). The CDR3 region is CASSEDRERTEAFF. The CDR3 region has the DNA TGTGCCAGCAGTGAAGACAGGGAAAGGACTGAAGCTTTCTTT.